The sequence of this T cell receptor (beta chain) was determined in a study of graft-versus-host responses after intestinal transplantation. Assay used: immunoSEQ multiplex PCR; TCRdb lists only in-frame clones, some missing. This sample has around 39,000 clones; just under 90% occur once, and the top ten carry approximately 6.9%. V shed 1 base and J shed 4 bases, with 22 bases lying between them. Germline loops: CDR1 SGHNT, CDR2 YENEEA. This CDR3 contains 18 residues. The chain links TRBV11-3 to TRBJ1-2; weak D call: TRBD1 (6 bases). The clonotype originates from a human patient who received an intestinal transplant, so some T cells may come from the graft donor. Sample: PBMCs, taken 267 days after transplant. CDR3 in amino acids: CASSLAPVSPDRSYGYTF. CDR3 bases: TGTGCCAGCAGCTTAGCCCCCGTCAGCCCGGACAGATCCTATGGCTACACCTTC.